This TCR beta chain came from a study of T cell responses to AZD1222 COVID-19 vaccine. Measured with immunoSEQ multiplex PCR; TCRdb has only the in-frame clones, and not every one. The sample carries about 140,000 clones, about nine tenths recorded once. General study points: Reports say nearly half of spike-specific TCRs go after unmutated variant regions. Clonal diversity may have been underestimated in mostly white British donors.

About this clone itself: Its antigen is unknown.

This CDR3 contains 14 residues. Germline CDR1 reads LNHDA; CDR2 reads SQIVND (reference sequence). Trimming took 11 bases from V and 2 from J, leaving 17 bases between them. V usage is TRBV19 and J usage is TRBJ2-3; D may be TRBD2 (6 bases). The material sequenced was peripheral blood, taken 28 days after the second AZD1222 dose. This sequence was found in an adult who received the AZD1222 COVID-19 vaccine. CDR3 protein: CAASRDSVTDTQYF. The CDR3 DNA is TGTGCCGCCTCGCGGGACTCTGTCACAGATACGCAGTATTTT. Drawing the rest from reference TRBV19 and TRBJ2-3, the complete variable domain is DGGITQSPKYLFRKEGQNVTLSCEQNLNHDAMYWYRQDPGQGLRLIYYSQIVNDFQKGDIAEGYSVSREKKESFPLTVTSAQKNPTAFYLCAASRDSVTDTQYFGPGTRLTVL.